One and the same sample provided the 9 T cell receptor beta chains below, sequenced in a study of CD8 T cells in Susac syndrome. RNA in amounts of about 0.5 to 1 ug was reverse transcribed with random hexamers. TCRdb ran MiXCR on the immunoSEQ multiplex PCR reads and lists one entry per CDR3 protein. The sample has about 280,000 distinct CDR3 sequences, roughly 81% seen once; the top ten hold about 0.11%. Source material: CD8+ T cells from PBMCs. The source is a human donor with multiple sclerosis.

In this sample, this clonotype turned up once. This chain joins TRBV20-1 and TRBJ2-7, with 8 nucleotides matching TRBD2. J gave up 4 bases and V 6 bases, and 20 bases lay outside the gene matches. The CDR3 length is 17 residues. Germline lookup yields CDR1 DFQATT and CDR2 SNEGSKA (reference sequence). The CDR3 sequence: CSAGDPYPGLARYEQYF. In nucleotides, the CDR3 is TGCAGTGCAGGGGATCCTTACCCCGGACTAGCCCGGTACGAGCAGTACTTC.

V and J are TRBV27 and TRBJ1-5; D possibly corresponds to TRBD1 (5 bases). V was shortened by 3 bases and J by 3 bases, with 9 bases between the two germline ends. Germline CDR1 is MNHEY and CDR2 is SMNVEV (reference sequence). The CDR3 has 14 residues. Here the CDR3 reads CASSFQGDNQPQHF. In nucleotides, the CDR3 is TGTGCCAGCAGTTTCCAAGGGGACAATCAGCCCCAGCATTTT.

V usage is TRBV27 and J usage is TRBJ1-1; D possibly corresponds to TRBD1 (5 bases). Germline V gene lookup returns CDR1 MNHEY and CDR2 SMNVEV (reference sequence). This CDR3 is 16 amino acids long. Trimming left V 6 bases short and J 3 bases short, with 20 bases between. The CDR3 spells CASSPSRGEVDTEAFF. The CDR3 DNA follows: TGTGCCAGCAGCCCATCCCGGGGCGAGGTTGACACTGAAGCTTTCTTT.

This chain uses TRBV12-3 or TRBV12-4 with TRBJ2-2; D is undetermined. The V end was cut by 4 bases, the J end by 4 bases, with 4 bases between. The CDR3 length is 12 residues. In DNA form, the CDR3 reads TGTGCCAGCAGTTCCCTCACCGGGGAGCTGTTTTTT. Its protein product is CASSSLTGELFF.

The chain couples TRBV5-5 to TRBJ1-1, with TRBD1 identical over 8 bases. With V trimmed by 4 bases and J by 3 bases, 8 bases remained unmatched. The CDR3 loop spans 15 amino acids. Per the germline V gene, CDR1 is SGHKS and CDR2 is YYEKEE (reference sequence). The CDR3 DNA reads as TGTGCCAGCAGCGTTAGCGGGACAGGACACACTGAAGCTTTCTTT. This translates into CASSVSGTGHTEAFF.

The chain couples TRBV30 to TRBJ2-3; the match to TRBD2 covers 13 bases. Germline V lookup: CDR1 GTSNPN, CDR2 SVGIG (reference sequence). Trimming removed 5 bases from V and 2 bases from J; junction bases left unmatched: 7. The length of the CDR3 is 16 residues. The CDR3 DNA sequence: TGTGCCTGGCGCATGGGACTAGCGGGAATCACAGATACGCAGTATTTT. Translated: CAWRMGLAGITDTQYF. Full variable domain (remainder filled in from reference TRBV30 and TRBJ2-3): SQTIHQWPATLVQPVGSPLSLECTVEGTSNPNLYWYRQAAGRGLQLLFYSVGIGQISSEVPQNLSASRPQDRQFILSSKKLLLSDSGFYLCAWRMGLAGITDTQYFGPGTRLTVL.

Here the CDR3 DNA reads TGCGCCAGCAGCCAATCCCCCGGGACCCGTCCCACAGATACGCAGTATTTT. Protein: CASSQSPGTRPTDTQYF. The genes are TRBV4-1 and TRBJ2-3; perhaps D is TRBD1 or TRBD2 (5 bases each). V was shortened by 2 bases and J by 2 bases, with 17 bases between the two germline ends. Looked up from germline, CDR1 is MGHRA and CDR2 is YSYEKL. The CDR3 contains 17 residues.

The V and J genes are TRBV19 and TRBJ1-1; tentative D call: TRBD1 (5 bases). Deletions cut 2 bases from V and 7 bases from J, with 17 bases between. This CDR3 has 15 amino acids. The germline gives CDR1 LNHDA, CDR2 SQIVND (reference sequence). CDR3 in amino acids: CASSIKIGGAREAFF. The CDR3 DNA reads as TGTGCCAGTAGTATAAAGATTGGTGGGGCCCGTGAAGCTTTCTTT. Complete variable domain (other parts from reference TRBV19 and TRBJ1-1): DGGITQSPKYLFRKEGQNVTLSCEQNLNHDAMYWYRQDPGQGLRLIYYSQIVNDFQKGDIAEGYSVSREKKESFPLTVTSAQKNPTAFYLCASSIKIGGAREAFFGQGTRLTVV.

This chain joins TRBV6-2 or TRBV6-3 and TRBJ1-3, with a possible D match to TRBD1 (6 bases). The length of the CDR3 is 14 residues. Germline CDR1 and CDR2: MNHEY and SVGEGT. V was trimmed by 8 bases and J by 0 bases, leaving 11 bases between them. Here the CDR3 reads CASDRRSSGNTIYF. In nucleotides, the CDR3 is TGTGCCAGCGACAGGAGAAGCTCTGGAAACACCATATATTTT.